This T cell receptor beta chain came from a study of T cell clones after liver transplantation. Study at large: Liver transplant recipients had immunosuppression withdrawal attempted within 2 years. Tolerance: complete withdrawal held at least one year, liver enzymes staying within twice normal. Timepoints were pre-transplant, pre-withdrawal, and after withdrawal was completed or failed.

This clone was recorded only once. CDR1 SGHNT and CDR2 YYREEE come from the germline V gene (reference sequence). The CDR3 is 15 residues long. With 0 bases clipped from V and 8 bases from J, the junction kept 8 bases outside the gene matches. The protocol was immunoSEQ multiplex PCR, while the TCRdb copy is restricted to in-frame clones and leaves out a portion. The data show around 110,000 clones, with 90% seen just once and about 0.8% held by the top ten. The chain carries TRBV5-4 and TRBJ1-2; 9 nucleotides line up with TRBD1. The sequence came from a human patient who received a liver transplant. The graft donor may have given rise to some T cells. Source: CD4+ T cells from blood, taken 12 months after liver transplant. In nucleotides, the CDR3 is TGTGCCAGCAGCTTGGAGGGACAGGGTGTGCGAGGCTACACCTTC. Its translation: CASSLEGQGVRGYTF.